The 32 T cell receptor beta chains below were found in one sample sequenced in a study of monozygotic twins with inflammatory bowel disease (dated by TCRdb to about 2019). Library preparation used 5' RACE. Sequencing used an Illumina HiSeq 2500. TCRdb reprocessed the sequencing reads and holds a single record per CDR3 protein sequence, with no DNA. The table for this sample shows around 450,000 distinct CDR3 sequences. 2.4% of the sample is taken by the ten largest. Sample: blood. These receptors all come from a human donor with ulcerative colitis or Crohn's disease, or a healthy co-twin of an affected twin (not recorded which).

The rearrangement uses TRBV7-6 and TRBJ2-2; TCRdb lists TRBD2, though no DNA is available to test this call. Germline CDR1 SGHVS, CDR2 FNYEAQ. This CDR3 is 18 amino acids long. CDR3 in amino acids: CASSSPISGGRNTGELFF.

V is TRBV20-1 and J is TRBJ2-5; no DNA is available, so the TRBD2 call from TCRdb remains unchecked. CDR3 length: 16 residues. Germline V CDR1 and CDR2: DFQATT, SNEGSKA (reference sequence). The CDR3 spells CSARGRGLAGGETQYF.

The genes are TRBV24-1 and TRBJ2-1; TCRdb outputs TRBD2, but without DNA this stays unchecked. CDR1 is KGHDR, CDR2 SFDVKD, per germline. This CDR3 region has 13 residues. This CDR3 reads CATSDFWEDEQFF.

The rearrangement joins TRBV11-2 to TRBJ2-5; TCRdb reports TRBD2, a call that lacks DNA to check it against. CDR1 SGHAT and CDR2 FQNNGV come from the germline V gene. CDR3 length equals 16 residues. CDR3 loop: CASSSLSGGAQETQYF.

The CDR3 sequence is CASRSQRGGQNYGYTF. The V gene is TRBV7-2, the J gene TRBJ1-2; TCRdb picks TRBD1, but there is no DNA to check that call. CDR3 length equals 16 residues. Germline CDR1 is SGHTA and CDR2 is FQGNSA.

The chain combines TRBV12-3 or TRBV12-4 with TRBJ2-5; the TRBD1 assignment by TCRdb is unverifiable without DNA. The CDR3 is made up of 13 amino acids. The CDR3: CASSFGQGETQYF.

CDR3 region: CATSREAGSYEQYF. V usage is TRBV15 and J usage is TRBJ2-7; the TRBD1 assignment by TCRdb is unverifiable without DNA. Looked up from germline, CDR1 is LNHNV and CDR2 is YYDKDF (reference sequence). This CDR3 is 14 amino acids long.

The V call is TRBV20-1, the J call TRBJ2-7. The CDR3 sequence is 15 residues long. Germline V gives CDR1 DFQATT, CDR2 SNEGSKA (reference sequence). The chain's CDR3 is CSAGILAELRVWQYF.

V usage is TRBV9 and J usage is TRBJ1-4; with no DNA, the TCRdb D assignment of TRBD1 cannot be verified. Germline loops: CDR1 SGDLS, CDR2 YYNGEE. CDR3 length: 15 residues. CDR3 sequence reads: CASSKTGGFNEKLFF.

The V call is TRBV10-3, the J call TRBJ2-2; without DNA, the TCRdb call of TRBD2 cannot be checked. The CDR3 extends over 16 amino acids. Germline V gene sequence: CDR1 ENHRY, CDR2 SYGVKD. CDR3 in amino acids: CATRQPGPANTGELFF.

CDR3 amino acids: CASSLDGFNEQFF. The chain couples TRBV7-2 to TRBJ2-1. Per the germline V gene, CDR1 is SGHTA and CDR2 is FQGNSA. This CDR3 is 13 amino acids long.

The chain has TRBV20-1 and TRBJ2-5. Germline V CDR1 and CDR2: DFQATT, SNEGSKA (reference sequence). The CDR3 length is 13 residues. CDR3 residues: CSARDQIEETQYF.

This chain links TRBV12-3 or TRBV12-4 with TRBJ2-7. This CDR3 has 13 residues. This CDR3 is CASNPTGSYDQYF.

J is TRBJ2-1 and V is TRBV4-3; the D call of TRBD1 rests on TCRdb alone, since no DNA is present to check it. Germline V gene lookup returns CDR1 LGHNA and CDR2 YSLEER. This CDR3 spans 20 amino acids. CDR3 protein: CASSQDLRLTPYSSYNEQFF.

The V gene is TRBV29-1, the J gene TRBJ2-2; as DNA is missing, the TRBD1 call by TCRdb cannot be tested. The CDR3 extends over 14 amino acids. Germline V gene lookup returns CDR1 SQVTM and CDR2 ANQGSEA. CDR3 amino acids: CSVQNRESTGELFF.

The chain joins TRBV9 to TRBJ2-7; TCRdb gives TRBD2 as the D gene, but with no DNA this cannot be confirmed. Germline CDR1 reads SGDLS; CDR2 reads YYNGEE. This CDR3 spans 11 amino acids. The CDR3 sequence: CASSVFSGAHF.

This sequence joins TRBV20-1 and TRBJ2-3; TCRdb reports TRBD1, a call that lacks DNA to check it against. CDR1 is DFQATT, CDR2 SNEGSKA, per germline (reference sequence). The CDR3 runs 14 residues. The CDR3 protein is CSARGQGDADTQYF.

The chain uses TRBV29-1 and TRBJ1-1. This CDR3 contains 13 residues. CDR1 and CDR2 (germline): SQVTM, ANQGSEA. The CDR3 loop reads CSVVGPLGTEAFF.

The chain joins TRBV3-1 to TRBJ2-3. Germline V lookup: CDR1 LGHDT, CDR2 YNNKEL (reference sequence). The CDR3 is 18 residues long. Here the CDR3 reads CASSQEGIRGSGTDTQYF.

The chain uses TRBV10-3 and TRBJ2-5. Germline V gene lookup returns CDR1 ENHRY and CDR2 SYGVKD. This CDR3 is built from 11 residues. The CDR3 loop reads CAIREEETQYF.

The V and J genes are TRBV3-1 and TRBJ1-2. The germline V gene has CDR1 LGHDT and CDR2 YNNKEL (reference sequence). The CDR3 runs 13 residues. The CDR3 protein is CASSHSTNYGYTF. Together with reference TRBV3-1 and TRBJ1-2, the CDR3 gives the full variable domain: DTAVSQTPKYLVTQMGNDKSIKCEQNLGHDTMYWYKQDSKKFLKIMFSYNNKELIINETVPNRFSPKSPDKAHLNLHINSLELGDSAVYFCASSHSTNYGYTFGSGTRLTVV.

The chain has TRBV20-1 and TRBJ2-6; TCRdb's D call, TRBD1, is unchecked because there is no DNA. The CDR3 is made up of 18 amino acids. Looked up from germline, CDR1 is DFQATT and CDR2 is SNEGSKA (reference sequence). The CDR3 spells CSATLDRDGGSGANVLTF.

This sequence joins TRBV12-3 or TRBV12-4 and TRBJ1-2. CDR3 length: 13 amino acids. This CDR3 reads CASSLGGFDGYTF.

The chain employs TRBV18 and TRBJ2-7; the TRBD2 assignment by TCRdb is unverifiable without DNA. The CDR3 contains 15 residues. Germline V lookup: CDR1 KGHSH, CDR2 LQKENI. CDR3 residues: CASSVLAGERNEQYF.

V and J are TRBV5-1 and TRBJ2-1; lacking DNA, the TRBD2 call made by TCRdb goes unchecked. Germline V gene sequence: CDR1 SGHRS, CDR2 YFSETQ. This CDR3 is 17 amino acids long. CDR3 loop: CASSLSTSGGVYNEQFF.

The chain uses TRBV7-2 and TRBJ2-1. Germline V gives CDR1 SGHTA, CDR2 FQGNSA. The CDR3 consists of 14 residues. CDR3 sequence: CASSPQLADNEQFF.

This sequence joins TRBV7-2 and TRBJ1-5; the D call from TCRdb, TRBD1, cannot be confirmed without DNA. The V gene's germline CDR1 is SGHTA and CDR2 FQGNSA. The CDR3 sequence is 16 residues long. CDR3 sequence: CASSLEGQISNQPQHF.

The V gene is TRBV18, the J gene TRBJ2-3; TCRdb proposes TRBD2, but this gene call is untestable without DNA. Germline V gene sequence: CDR1 KGHSH, CDR2 LQKENI. This CDR3 comprises 15 residues. CDR3 sequence reads: CASSQAGGSTDTQYF.

The V gene is TRBV2, the J gene TRBJ2-2. Germline CDR1 SNHLY, CDR2 FYNNEI. The CDR3 has 12 amino acids. This CDR3 is CASRQFTGELFF.

This chain connects TRBV7-6 to TRBJ2-7; TCRdb gives TRBD2 as the D gene, but with no DNA this cannot be confirmed. This CDR3 is built from 13 residues. Germline V CDR1 and CDR2: SGHVS, FNYEAQ. CDR3 region: CASSFSRRAEQYF.

V is TRBV27 and J is TRBJ2-7; TCRdb proposes TRBD1, but this gene call is untestable without DNA. The CDR3 extends over 13 amino acids. The V gene's germline CDR1 is MNHEY and CDR2 SMNVEV (reference sequence). CDR3 region: CASSTGFNYEQYF.

This chain connects TRBV7-9 to TRBJ2-1. The CDR3 is made up of 16 amino acids. CDR1 is SEHNR, CDR2 FQNEAQ, per germline (reference sequence). The CDR3 sequence is CASSLTLARPYNEQFF.